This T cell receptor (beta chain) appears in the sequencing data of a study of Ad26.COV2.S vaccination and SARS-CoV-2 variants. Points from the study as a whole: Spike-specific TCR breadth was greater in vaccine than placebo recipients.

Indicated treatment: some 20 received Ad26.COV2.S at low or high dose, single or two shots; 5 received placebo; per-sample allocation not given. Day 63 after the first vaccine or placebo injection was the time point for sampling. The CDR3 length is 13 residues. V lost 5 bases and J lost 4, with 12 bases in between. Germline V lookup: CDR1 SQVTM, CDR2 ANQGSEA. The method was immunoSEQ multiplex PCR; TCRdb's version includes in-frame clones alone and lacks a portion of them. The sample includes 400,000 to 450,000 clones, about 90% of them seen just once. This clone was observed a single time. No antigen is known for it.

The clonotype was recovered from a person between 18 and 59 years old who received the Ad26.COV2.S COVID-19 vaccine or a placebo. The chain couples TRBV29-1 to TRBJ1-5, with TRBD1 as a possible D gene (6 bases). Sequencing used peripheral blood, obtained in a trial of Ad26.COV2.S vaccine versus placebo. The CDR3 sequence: CSVLDTGNQPQHF. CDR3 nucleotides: TGCAGCGTTTTAGACACAGGGAATCAGCCCCAGCATTTT.